The source of this TCR beta chain is a study of shared clonotypes between healthy human individuals. Study outcomes and limitations: Having only a few donors restricted how much genetic and exposure-history diversity was captured.

The naive CD8 fraction comprised CD45RO-negative cells positively selected for CCR7 and excluded terminally differentiated effector memory CD45RA+ cells. As to this clone: No antigen is known for it.

Germline V CDR1 and CDR2: SNHLY, FYNNEI. V was trimmed by 7 bases and J by 3 bases, leaving 16 bases between them. The CDR3 loop spans 14 amino acids. As processed by the authors: For the immunoSEQ data, sequences were junction-only without quality scores, so filtering differed. Sequencing was performed with immunoSEQ multiplex PCR; in TCRdb, only in-frame clones are kept and a portion is missing. The V and J calls and clone size were taken over from that table, and D and trimming were inferred from the DNA. The data hold about 2.1 million clones, with roughly 95% observed a single time. Sequenced sample: naive CD8+ T cells from PBMCs. The chain is built from TRBV2 and TRBJ2-7; D gene ambiguous. The receptor comes from a man aged 18 to 29 in good health. Some clones in this sample may be carry-over from other donors' samples. DNA of the CDR3: TGTGCCAGCACCCACAGAATGGATGGCTACGAGCAGTACTTC. This sequence encodes CASTHRMDGYEQYF.